This TCR beta chain was recovered during a study of blood T cell repertoires in COVID-19 (dated by TCRdb to about 2020). For the study in its entirety: The collaborator samples originated in the United States, Italy and Spain and spanned the acute and convalescent phases of COVID-19. Sample metadata almost always included a de-identified subject ID, COVID-19 status, age in years and sex. A freely available public database, intended as a resource for researchers studying the immune response to SARS-CoV-2, is where the repertoires were released. Subjects who had been exposed to COVID-19, were actively infected with it, or had recovered from it provided the deeply sampled blood TCRbeta repertoires that made up the dataset. The prospective study material was composed of cDNA or gDNA derived from T cells, B-cell-depleted T cells, or PBMCs. Where available, HLA class I and class II types were obtained from metadata supplied by the sample provider rather than from assay-based typing. The samples were drawn from two sources: the first 160 participants of the ongoing ImmuneRACE study, and over 1,000 subjects contributed by 6 global collaborators.

TCRbeta CDR3 regions were amplified from genomic DNA using the immunoSEQ Assay, a bias-controlled multiplex PCR. Processing in the source paper ran as follows. Within the assay, amplification of reference gene primers was used to estimate how many nucleated cells each sample contained. To quantify the absolute abundance of each unique TCRbeta CDR3 rearrangement, sequence reads were collapsed and filtered. For each sample, productive Simpson clonality was calculated as the square root of Simpson's diversity index across productive rearrangements. This immuneACCESS table, as held by TCRdb, lists in-frame sequences with V and J called but not all clones. Of the missing ones, under half trace to an unresolved V gene in checked studies; the others have no known cause. That table is the source of V, J and clone size, and D and trimming were worked out from the DNA. Across this sample there are around 250,000 clones, with approximately 88% seen only once. The top ten constitute 0.65% to 0.8% of the sample.

Spanning cysteine to phenylalanine, the CDR3 consists of 13 amino acids. Only the CDR3 region is kept as DNA, spanning 39 bases read in frame from base 1. V is pared back by 1 base and J by 10 bases, with 13 bases lying between the germline termini. From the germline V gene (reference sequence), CDR1 is LGHDT and CDR2 is YNNKEL. Collaborating institutions collected whole blood in K2EDTA tubes following their own protocols. For TCRbeta analysis, collaborators shipped samples as frozen whole blood, isolated PBMCs, or DNA extracted from either of those sample types. Study-wide findings and limitations: The quantity of clinical and demographic metadata differed by source and by participant and was supplied without curation.

Notes on this clone: Its cognate antigen has yet to be identified. One base away there is no much larger clone; base qualities are not given.

This chain is built from TRBV3-1 (or the pseudogene TRBV3-2) and TRBJ1-1; the D segment cannot be called with confidence. Sequencing was done on a sample of peripheral blood. The receptor was isolated from a human donor in a cohort sampled during active COVID-19. The bases read TGTGCCAGCAGCCAAGGTGAGTCAATCCGAGCTTTCTTT. This codes for CASSQGESIRAFF.